This T cell receptor (beta chain) was documented in a study of cytomegalovirus exposure and HLA in healthy donors. Data came from immunoSEQ multiplex PCR; TCRdb stores just in-frame clones and leaves some out. There are some 90,000 clones in the sample; 95% to 97% occur only once, and roughly 0.8% lies in the top ten. With V trimmed by 5 bases and J by 1 base, 6 bases remained unmatched. There are 17 residues in the CDR3. Germline loops: CDR1 SEHNR, CDR2 FQNEAQ (reference sequence). The rearrangement joins TRBV7-9 to TRBJ2-3; TRBD2 aligns across 13 bases. Source material: PBMCs. This sequence was found in a young man in good health and CMV-seronegative. CDR3 bases: TGTGCCAGCAGCCCACGACTAGCGGGAGGAGGCACAGATACGCAGTATTTT. Translating gives CASSPRLAGGGTDTQYF.